This TCR beta chain was recovered during a study of control samples from healthy donors and cancer patients. The table came from immunoSEQ multiplex PCR; TCRdb's copy has only in-frame clones and leaves some out. The sample shows about 86,000 clones, around nine tenths of them seen only once. After removal of 5 bases from V and 4 bases from J, the junction contained 5 bases not matched to a gene. CDR1 LNHDA and CDR2 SQIVND come from the germline V gene (reference sequence). The CDR3 covers 16 residues. The chain is built from TRBV19 and TRBJ2-1, with TRBD2 identical over 13 bases. The TCR originated in a woman aged 50 to 60 with colorectal cancer. Sequencing input: PBMCs. Here the CDR3 reads CASSPPGLAGYNEQFF. The CDR3 DNA follows: TGTGCCAGTAGTCCCCCGGGACTAGCGGGATACAATGAGCAGTTCTTC.